This is a list of T cell receptor beta chains from one sample in a study of blood T cell repertoires in COVID-19. The data were produced by immunoSEQ multiplex PCR, yet TCRdb's version contains in-frame clones alone and is incomplete. Counted here are about 180,000 clones, approximately 88% occurring once; the ten biggest clones make up approximately 4%. Sequencing was carried out using peripheral blood. Receptors were obtained from a woman aged 25 to 39 with acute or convalescent COVID-19. CDR3s include the opening cysteine and the closing phenylalanine or tryptophan. D genes are given only for firm matches. Only some rows state a clone size, as once, few, many or a class for expanded clones.

TRBJ1-4,TRBV4-2,TRBD1,NA,TGTGCCAGCAGCCTCGGGACAGGGCACGAAAAACTGTTTTTT,CASSLGTGHEKLFF
TRBJ1-6,TRBV7-2,NA,NA,TGTGCCAGCAGCTTCTATCCTTCACCCCTCCACTTT,CASSFYPSPLHF
TRBJ1-4,TRBV5-1,NA,once,TGCGCCAGCAGCTTGCTGACTTCCGATGAAAAACTGTTTTTT,CASSLLTSDEKLFF
TRBJ2-7,TRBV5-1,NA,NA,TGCGCCAGCAGCGCACAGGGTATCAACGAGCAGTACTTC,CASSAQGINEQYF
TRBJ2-2,TRBV5-6,NA,NA,TGTGCCAGCAGCTTGTCGGGAGCGGCCGCCGGGGAGCTGTTTTTT,CASSLSGAAAGELFF
TRBJ2-3,TRBV12-3/TRBV12-4,NA,NA,TGTGCCAGCAGTTTACGGTCCTATACGCAGTATTTT,CASSLRSYTQYF
TRBJ2-2,TRBV5-4,TRBD1,NA,TGTGCCACAGGGGGACCCTTAGACAAGAACACCGGGGAGCTGTTTTTT,CATGGPLDKNTGELFF
TRBJ1-6,TRBV7-9,NA,once,TGTGCCAGCAGCATCCGGGACATTCTACCCCTCCACTTT,CASSIRDILPLHF
TRBJ1-3,TRBV28,TRBD1,NA,TGTGCCAGCAGCCCGGGACAGCTAAACACCATATATTTT,CASSPGQLNTIYF
TRBJ2-1,TRBV5-1,TRBD2,NA,TGCGCCAGCAACTCTATGCTAGCGGGATTCAATGAGCAGTTCTTC,CASNSMLAGFNEQFF
TRBJ2-7,TRBV28,NA,NA,TGTGCCAGCAGACAAACAGGTCTCTACGAGCAGTACTTC,CASRQTGLYEQYF
TRBJ2-1,TRBV2,NA,NA,TGTGCCAGCAGCACGGGAGTTTACAATGAGCAGTTCTTC,CASSTGVYNEQFF
TRBJ2-2,TRBV5-1,NA,NA,TGCGCCAGCAGCTTGGCGTTGGCAGGGGAGCTGTTTTTT,CASSLALAGELFF
TRBJ2-1,TRBV15,NA,NA,TGTGCCACCAGTGAGGGTACGAATGAGCAGTTCTTC,CATSEGTNEQFF
TRBJ2-2,TRBV25-1,NA,few,TGTGCCAGCAGTGGAACAGGGGGGGAGCTGTTTTTT,CASSGTGGELFF
TRBJ1-1,TRBV4-1,NA,once,TGCGCCAGCAGCCAGGGGGCAAACTTCAGGGAATTCTTT,CASSQGANFREFF
TRBJ1-1,TRBV6-5,NA,NA,TGTGCCAGCAGGACAGGCGAAGGTGAAGCTTTCTTT,CASRTGEGEAFF
TRBJ2-1,TRBV6-4,TRBD2,NA,TGTGCCAGCGAATCGGGTCGAGCGGGAGTAAATGAGCAGTTCTTC,CASESGRAGVNEQFF
TRBJ2-2,TRBV7-9,NA,once,TGTGCCAGCAGCTTAGCGAGCGGCAACTGGGCGGGGGAGCTGTTTTTT,CASSLASGNWAGELFF
TRBJ1-5,TRBV7-8,NA,NA,TGTGCCAGCAGCTTACGTGGACAGAGCAATCAGCCCCAGCATTTT,CASSLRGQSNQPQHF
TRBJ1-2,TRBV28,TRBD1,NA,TGTGCCAGCAGTCCTGGGACAGGGAAGAGAAAAAACTATGGCTACACCTTC,CASSPGTGKRKNYGYTF
TRBJ2-7,TRBV19,TRBD1,NA,TGTGCCAGTAGTCCCAGAGGGGGCATTTACGAGCAGTACTTC,CASSPRGGIYEQYF
TRBJ1-6,TRBV14,NA,NA,TGTGCCAGCAGCCGTCGGAGCTCCTATAATTCACCCCTCCACTTT,CASSRRSSYNSPLHF
TRBJ2-1,TRBV10-3,TRBD2,NA,TGTGCCATCAGTGGTGGGAGGGAAAGCAATGAGCAGTTCTTC,CAISGGRESNEQFF
TRBJ2-1,TRBV29-1,NA,NA,TGCAGCGCTTCACGCACGAGCTCCTACAATGAGCAGTTCTTC,CSASRTSSYNEQFF
TRBJ2-3,TRBV5-4,NA,once,TGTGCCAGCAGCTTGGACTTGTATAGCACAGATACGCAGTATTTT,CASSLDLYSTDTQYF
TRBJ2-2,TRBV4-2,NA,NA,TGTGCCAGCAGACTAGCCCCCGGGGAGCTGTTTTTT,CASRLAPGELFF
TRBJ2-1,TRBV27,TRBD2,NA,TGTGCCAGCAGTTCGAATTGGGCCGGGGGGGAGCAGTTCTTC,CASSSNWAGGEQFF
TRBJ1-5,TRBV7-2,TRBD1,NA,TGTGCCAGCAGCCCACGACAGGGTAGCAATCAGCCCCAGCATTTT,CASSPRQGSNQPQHF
TRBJ1-1,TRBV12-3/TRBV12-4,NA,NA,TGTGCCAGCAGTTTAGAGGGGCGTGAAGCTTTCTTT,CASSLEGREAFF
TRBJ2-3,TRBV28,NA,NA,TGTGCCAGTCGGCAGGGGACCCCAGATACGCAGTATTTT,CASRQGTPDTQYF
TRBJ2-1,TRBV5-1,TRBD1,NA,TGCGAAGAGGGGGCGCGTGAATACAATGAGCAGTTCTTC,CEEGAREYNEQFF
TRBJ2-7,TRBV29-1,NA,NA,TGCAGCGTTGCCAGGTCCGGCTACGAGCAGTACTTC,CSVARSGYEQYF
TRBJ2-7,TRBV2,TRBD1,NA,TGTGCCAGCAGTGAGGGACAGGGCAATTACTACGAGCAGTACTTC,CASSEGQGNYYEQYF
TRBJ2-7,TRBV19,TRBD1,NA,TGTGCCAGTAGTAGACAGGGTATGGCGACCTACGAGCAGTACTTC,CASSRQGMATYEQYF
TRBJ1-5,TRBV6-6,TRBD1,NA,TGTGCCAGCAGTTACCCCGGGACAGGCGATCAGCCCCAGCATTTT,CASSYPGTGDQPQHF
TRBJ1-4,TRBV14,NA,NA,TGTGCCAGCAGCCCACGACAGCCTAATGAAAAACTGTTTTTT,CASSPRQPNEKLFF
TRBJ2-1,TRBV7-2,TRBD1,NA,TGTGCCAGCAGCCTCAGACAGGGGATAAACAATGAGCAGTTCTTC,CASSLRQGINNEQFF
TRBJ1-2,TRBV2,TRBD1,NA,TGTGCCATTATCCCGACAGGGTGGGGTGGCTATGGCTACACCTTC,CAIIPTGWGGYGYTF
TRBJ2-1,TRBV11-3,TRBD2,NA,TGTGCCAGCAGCTTAGAAGGCGGGAGCTATGAGCAGTTCTTC,CASSLEGGSYEQFF
TRBJ2-4,TRBV28,NA,once,TGTGCCAGCAGTTCGAGAACCAAGGGCCGGGGGACCAAAAACATTCAGTACTTC,CASSSRTKGRGTKNIQYF
TRBJ2-7,TRBV6-5,TRBD2,NA,TGTGCCAGCAGTTACTCTAGCGGGAGAGATTACGAGCAGTACTTC,CASSYSSGRDYEQYF
TRBJ1-5,TRBV6-5,NA,NA,TGTGCCAGCAGTTACTCGTGGGGAGTTGGTCAGCCCCAGCATTTT,CASSYSWGVGQPQHF
TRBJ2-3,TRBV6-1,NA,once,TGTGCCAGCAGTGAGCGTGGTCGAGGGAGCGGCACGCAGTATTTT,CASSERGRGSGTQYF
TRBJ1-2,TRBV5-1,TRBD1,few,TGCGCCAGCAGCTTGGGAACCGGGACAGATTATGGCTACACCTTC,CASSLGTGTDYGYTF
TRBJ2-1,TRBV20-1,NA,NA,TGCAGTGCTAGAGATCGTAATGAGCAGTTCTTC,CSARDRNEQFF
TRBJ2-3,TRBV2,TRBD1,NA,TGTGCCAGCAGCGCGCCGGGACAGAGCACAGATACGCAGTATTTT,CASSAPGQSTDTQYF
TRBJ2-1,TRBV7-9,NA,few,TGTGCCAGCGGGGAGAGCTCCTACAATGAGCAGTTCTTC,CASGESSYNEQFF